A selection of T cell receptor beta chains follows, all from one sample in a study of blood T cell repertoires in COVID-19. Libraries were prepared by immunoSEQ multiplex PCR; TCRdb keeps only in-frame clonotypes and omits some of them. The profile shows roughly 160,000 clones, 70% to 85% of them singletons. The source material was PBMCs or T cells enriched from blood (not recorded which). The receptors come from an older woman in a cohort exposed to, infected with or recovered from COVID-19 (not recorded which). CDR3s leave out the opening cysteine and the closing phenylalanine or tryptophan.

TRBV29-1	SADRGGYGYT
TRBV6-5	ASSSWTGGVTEAF
TRBV6-2/TRBV6-3	ASSPGTSGPDTQY
TRBV6-2/TRBV6-3	ASSNSDEQY
TRBV28	ASSLFELGQGLQH
TRBV6-5	ASSVRGADYGYT
TRBV18	ASSRQGFWSEETQY
TRBV5-5	ASSLYRGTYEQY
TRBV12-5	ASGWGQNQPQH
TRBV19	ASSQNGQGVAGELF
TRBV5-4	ASSEDTGQPQH